This T cell receptor beta chain was identified during a study of OX40 agonist ivuxolimab in advanced cancers. Background on the study: All patients had ivuxolimab intravenously every 2 weeks at 0.01 to 10 mg/kg.

Germline values: CDR1 SGHTA, CDR2 FQGTGA. This CDR3 region has 12 residues. Trimming removed 5 bases from V and 8 bases from J; junction bases left unmatched: 5. About this clone: Its antigen remains unknown.

Study-level findings and limits: There was clonal expansion of CD4+ and CD8+ blood T cells by week 6 at 0.1 to 3.0 mg/kg.

The table came from immunoSEQ multiplex PCR; TCRdb's copy has only in-frame clones and leaves some out. The table shows over 85,000 clones, with roughly 87% occurring only once. The rearrangement joins TRBV7-3 to TRBJ2-7, with 8 positions matching TRBD1. Sequenced material: CD4+ or CD8+ T cells sorted from blood, taken in a trial of the OX40 agonist ivuxolimab. The receptor was isolated from an adult with an advanced solid tumor such as melanoma, head and neck, liver or kidney cancer. The CDR3 spells CASSKDRGQQYF. The CDR3 coding sequence is TGTGCCAGCAGCAAAGACAGGGGACAGCAGTACTTC.